A single sample gave rise to the 2 T cell receptor beta chains below, sequenced in a study of neurological immune-mediated disorders. Each CDR3 protein gets one entry after TCRdb re-called the 5' RACE reads with MiXCR. The sample consists of under 60,000 distinct CDR3 sequences, over 5.5% of them appearing once. Sequencing was carried out using CD4+ T cells from blood. Receptors originate from a young woman with multiple sclerosis.

This clonotype was seen at least ten times. This chain joins TRBV20-1 and TRBJ1-2; D gene uncertain. Germline assignment: CDR1 DFQATT and CDR2 SNEGSKA (reference sequence). There are 12 residues in the CDR3. Trimming took off 0 bases at V and 11 bases at J, with 13 bases between the two ends. The CDR3 reads CSARDQSLSYTF. The CDR3 DNA reads as TGCAGTGCTAGAGATCAATCCCTAAGTTACACCTTC.

This clonotype was detected many times. CDR3 in amino acids: CASDWGGGLTEAFF. DNA of the CDR3: TGTGCCAGCGACTGGGGCGGGGGGCTCACTGAAGCTTTCTTT. The genes are TRBV6-2 or TRBV6-3 and TRBJ1-1, with D maybe TRBD1 (6 bases). Germline CDR1 is MNHEY and CDR2 is SVGEGT. V was clipped by 8 bases and J by 4 bases, with 17 bases between them. The length of the CDR3 is 14 residues.